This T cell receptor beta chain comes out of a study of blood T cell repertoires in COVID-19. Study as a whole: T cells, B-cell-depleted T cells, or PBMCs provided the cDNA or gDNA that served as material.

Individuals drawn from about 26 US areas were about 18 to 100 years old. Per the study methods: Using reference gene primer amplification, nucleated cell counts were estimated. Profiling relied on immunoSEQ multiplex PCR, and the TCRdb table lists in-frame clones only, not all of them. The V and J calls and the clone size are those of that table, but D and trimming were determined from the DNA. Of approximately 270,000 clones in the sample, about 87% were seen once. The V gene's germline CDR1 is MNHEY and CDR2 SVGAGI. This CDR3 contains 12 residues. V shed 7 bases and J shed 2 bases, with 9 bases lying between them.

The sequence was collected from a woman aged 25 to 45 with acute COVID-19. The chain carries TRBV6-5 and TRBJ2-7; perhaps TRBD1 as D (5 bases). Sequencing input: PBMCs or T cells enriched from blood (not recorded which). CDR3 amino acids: CASNAGTYEQYF. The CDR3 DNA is TGTGCCAGCAATGCAGGGACCTACGAGCAGTACTTC.